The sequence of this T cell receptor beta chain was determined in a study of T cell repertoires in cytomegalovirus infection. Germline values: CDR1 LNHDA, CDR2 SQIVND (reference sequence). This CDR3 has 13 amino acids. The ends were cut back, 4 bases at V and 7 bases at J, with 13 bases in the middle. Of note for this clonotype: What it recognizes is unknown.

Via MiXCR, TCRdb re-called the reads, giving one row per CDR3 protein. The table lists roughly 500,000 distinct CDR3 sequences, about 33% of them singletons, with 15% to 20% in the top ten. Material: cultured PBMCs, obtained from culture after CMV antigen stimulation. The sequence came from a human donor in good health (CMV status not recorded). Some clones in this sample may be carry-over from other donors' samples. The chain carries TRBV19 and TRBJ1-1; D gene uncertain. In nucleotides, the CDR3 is TGTGCCAGTAGTAGTCTGGCAGCCTATGAAGCTTTCTTT. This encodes CASSSLAAYEAFF.